The clone carrying this TCR beta chain was counted only a few times. The record originates from a study of beta chain features in type 1 diabetes. Since all of the isolated RNA was reverse transcribed, expressed TCRB transcripts were what got sequenced. This table comes from immunoSEQ multiplex PCR, and its TCRdb copy is limited to in-frame clones, with some not included. The profile covers 130,000 to 150,000 clones, with about a tenth appearing a single time and 0.68% taken by the ten largest. The CDR3 covers 15 residues. Germline V CDR1 and CDR2: LGHNA, YNFKEQ. Germline trimming cut 4 bases from V and 5 bases from J; bases unmatched to any gene: 7.

The J gene is TRBJ2-1, the V gene TRBV4-2; 8 nucleotides line up with TRBD2. The clonotype originates from a man aged 18 to 29 in good health. The sample consisted of central memory CD4+ T cells from blood. As DNA, the CDR3 is TGTGCCAGCAGCCGTCCCGGGACTAGAAACAATGAGCAGTTCTTC. Its protein is CASSRPGTRNNEQFF.